Presented here are 20 T cell receptor beta chains from one specimen sequenced in a study of blood T cells in healthy people across ages. A sample-barcoded 5' primer and a J-beta primer mix were used in a second PCR of about 7 to 12 cycles. TCRdb used MiXCR to reprocess the 5' RACE reads, holding one entry per CDR3 protein. The sample lists approximately 960,000 distinct CDR3 sequences; about 29% were seen once. These data were also reused for a study on T cells of mothers and their children.

Sample: blood. The receptors were gathered from a woman in her forties in good health.

This clonotype was seen at least ten times. The rearrangement joins TRBV24-1 to TRBJ1-6; D perhaps matches TRBD1 (6 bases). Deletions cut 9 bases from V and 9 bases from J, with 17 bases between. The germline CDR1 and CDR2 sequences are KGHDR and SFDVKD. The CDR3 loop spans 14 amino acids. The CDR3 sequence: CATQQDSPFSPLHF. The DNA of the CDR3 is TGTGCCACCCAACAGGACAGCCCTTTTTCACCCCTCCACTTT.

This clonotype was seen repeatedly, ten times or more. The chain joins TRBV12-3 or TRBV12-4 to TRBJ2-7; D remains unclear. The CDR3 sequence is 14 residues long. V was clipped by 1 base and J by 2 bases, with 9 bases between them. Here the CDR3 DNA reads TGTGCCAGCAGTTTAGAGAGAGCAGCCTACGAGCAGTACTTC. Encoded protein: CASSLERAAYEQYF.

In its sample, this clonotype was seen many times. The chain uses TRBV7-2 and TRBJ2-1, with no clear D. Per the germline V gene, CDR1 is SGHTA and CDR2 is FQGNSA. V was trimmed by 6 bases and J by 12 bases, leaving 12 bases between them. The CDR3 spans 11 residues. The CDR3 region has the DNA TGTGCCAGCAGTTCCGTACTGGGGCAGTTCTTC. Translated: CASSSVLGQFF. The entire variable domain, with the rest obtained from reference TRBV7-2 and TRBJ2-1, is as follows: GAGVSQSPSNKVTEKGKDVELRCDPISGHTALYWYRQSLGQGLEFLIYFQGNSAPDKSGLPSDRFSAERTGGSVSTLTIQRTQQEDSAVYLCASSSVLGQFFGPGTRLTVL.

The J gene is TRBJ2-1, the V gene TRBV12-3 or TRBV12-4; 7 nucleotides line up with TRBD1. With V trimmed by 10 bases and J by 5 bases, 8 bases remained unmatched. The CDR3 sequence is 13 residues long. CDR3 sequence reads: CANSPGQHNEQFF. The CDR3 DNA sequence: TGTGCCAACAGCCCGGGACAGCACAATGAGCAGTTCTTC.

This clonotype was detected a few times. The rearrangement joins TRBV15 to TRBJ1-2; 12 bases map to TRBD1. The CDR3 sequence is 14 residues long. Trimming cost V 3 bases and J 8 bases; bases outside gene matches: 4. Germline V CDR1 and CDR2: LNHNV, YYDKDF (reference sequence). The CDR3 loop is CATSSWDRGLGYTF. Written as DNA, the CDR3 is TGTGCCACCAGCAGCTGGGACAGGGGGCTGGGCTACACCTTC.

CDR3 sequence reads: CASSHGKDTQYF. The DNA of the CDR3 is TGTGCCAGCAGCCACGGGAAGGATACGCAGTATTTT. This rearrangement joins TRBV7-2 to TRBJ2-3; D might be TRBD2 (5 bases). The germline gives CDR1 SGHTA, CDR2 FQGNSA. The length of the CDR3 is 12 residues. V was trimmed by 5 bases and J by 6 bases, leaving 9 bases between them.

This clonotype was picked up many times. V gene TRBV28 combines with J gene TRBJ1-6, with TRBD1 matching 11 bases. Germline CDR1 reads MDHEN; CDR2 reads SYDVKM. V shed 2 bases, J shed 9 bases, and the junction held 3 bases outside the gene matches. This CDR3 spans 15 amino acids. The CDR3 nucleotides are TGTGCCAGCAGTTTAGGGGACAGGGGGTCTTCACCCCTCCACTTT. Protein sequence: CASSLGDRGSSPLHF.

V and J are TRBV7-9 and TRBJ2-5; 9 bases are shared with TRBD2. The end of the DNA fits TRBJ2-7 better, so the J call may be wrong. This CDR3 spans 18 amino acids. Germline V lookup: CDR1 SEHNR, CDR2 FQNEAQ (reference sequence). This chain's CDR3 is CASSPGGSGGLNLHEQYF. CDR3 sequence (DNA): TGTGCCAGCAGCCCAGGAGGCAGCGGGGGGCTTAACCTCCACGAGCAGTACTTC.

CDR3 sequence: CASSFLNDYGYTF. CDR3 DNA: TGTGCCAGCAGTTTTCTCAATGACTATGGCTACACCTTC. The V and J genes are TRBV27 and TRBJ1-2; no reliable D call. CDR3 length: 13 residues. Trimming pared 3 bases from V and 3 bases from J, leaving 8 bases between. Germline V gene lookup returns CDR1 MNHEY and CDR2 SMNVEV (reference sequence).

V usage is TRBV5-1 and J usage is TRBJ2-7; unclear D gene. CDR3 size: 14 residues. Between the trimmed V and J ends, which lost 1 base and 3 bases, there was a span of 11 bases. Germline V gene lookup returns CDR1 SGHRS and CDR2 YFSETQ. The CDR3 sequence is CASSLFGGDYEQYF. In nucleotides, the CDR3 is TGCGCCAGCAGCTTGTTTGGCGGAGACTACGAGCAGTACTTC. The full variable domain, in which reference TRBV5-1 and TRBJ2-7 provide the parts outside the CDR3, is KAGVTQTPRYLIKTRGQQVTLSCSPISGHRSVSWYQQTPGQGLQFLFEYFSETQRNKGNFPGRFSGRQFSNSRSEMNVSTLELGDSALYLCASSLFGGDYEQYFGPGTRLTVT.

This clonotype was seen just once. The V and J genes are TRBV20-1 and TRBJ2-3, with a possible D match to TRBD2 (7 bases). V lost 2 bases and J 1 base, leaving 13 bases between the germline ends. CDR3 length equals 15 residues. Germline CDR1 DFQATT, CDR2 SNEGSKA (reference sequence). CDR3 protein: CSARRGASGTDTQYF. DNA of the CDR3: TGCAGTGCTAGACGGGGGGCGTCTGGCACAGATACGCAGTATTTT.

This clonotype was seen ten or more times. This chain links TRBV12-3 or TRBV12-4 with TRBJ1-2; D unclear. Deletions cut 6 bases from V and 4 bases from J, with 12 bases between. This CDR3 contains 13 residues. The DNA for the CDR3 is TGTGCCAGCAGGACTTCAACGATCTATGGCTACACCTTC. Protein: CASRTSTIYGYTF.

This clonotype is a singleton in its sample. The CDR3 here is CASSPGTGVGETQYF. CDR3 in DNA: TGTGCCAGCAGCCCAGGGACAGGGGTTGGGGAGACCCAGTACTTC. V gene TRBV7-9 combines with J gene TRBJ2-7, with 10 bases lining up with TRBD1. The DNA end is more similar to TRBJ2-5, so the J call may be wrong. This CDR3 has 15 amino acids. Per the germline V gene, CDR1 is SEHNR and CDR2 is FQNEAQ (reference sequence).

This chain connects TRBV20-1 to TRBJ1-4; D is ambiguous. V lost 3 bases and J lost 0, with 8 bases in between. Per germline, CDR1 DFQATT and CDR2 SNEGSKA (reference sequence). The CDR3 is 14 amino acids. The CDR3 protein is CSASRRSTNEKLFF. The CDR3 nucleotides read TGCAGTGCTAGTAGGCGATCAACTAATGAAAAACTGTTTTTT.

This clonotype was seen a handful of times. An end of the junction differs from the germline gene, which may be a read error. The rearrangement links TRBV12-3 or TRBV12-4 to TRBJ2-7; no clear D gene. The CDR3 totals 14 residues. The CDR3 DNA reads TGTGCCGGCAGTTTAGGGCAGCTCTCCTACGAGCAGTACTTC. As protein: CAGSLGQLSYEQYF.

Comment on this clonotype: A read error is possible here, since a much larger clone lies one base away. V is TRBV7-2 and J is TRBJ2-1; perhaps TRBD2 as D (6 bases). From germline, CDR1 is SGHTA and CDR2 FQGNSA. The CDR3 sequence is 16 residues long. The DNA for the CDR3 is TGTGCCAGCAGCGTGGGAGGCGTAGGGTCCTACGATGAGCAGTTCTTC. Translated: CASSVGGVGSYDEQFF.

This chain joins TRBV6-1 and TRBJ1-6; D is undetermined. The CDR3 runs to 13 residues. V was shortened by 1 base and J by 4 bases, with 2 bases between the two germline ends. Per the germline V gene, CDR1 is MNHNS and CDR2 is SASEGT. CDR3 loop: CASSEVYNSPLHF. CDR3 nucleotide sequence: TGTGCCAGCAGTGAAGTGTATAATTCACCCCTCCACTTT.

This chain links TRBV4-1 with TRBJ2-1; TRBD2 is a possible D gene (6 bases). The CDR3 consists of 12 residues. CDR1 is MGHRA, CDR2 YSYEKL, per germline. Trimming left V 1 base short and J 14 bases short, with 12 bases between. CDR3 region: CASSQGGAGKFF. In DNA form, the CDR3 reads TGCGCCAGCAGCCAAGGGGGCGCGGGAAAGTTCTTC.

The chain joins TRBV5-5 to TRBJ2-7; no clear D. The CDR3 runs to 15 residues. With 1 base removed from V and 6 bases from J, the gap between germline ends came to 17 bases. The germline V gene encodes CDR1 SGHKS and CDR2 YYEKEE (reference sequence). CDR3 residues: CASSLRAQVSGEQYF. The CDR3 DNA is TGTGCCAGCAGCTTGCGTGCTCAGGTCTCGGGCGAGCAGTACTTC.

This clonotype was detected only a few times. This chain joins TRBV11-1 and TRBJ1-2; no reliable D call. Germline V gene data show CDR1 as SGHAT and CDR2 as FQDESV (reference sequence). CDR3 length: 14 residues. V lost 0 bases and J lost 8, with 13 bases in between. CDR3 protein: CASSLALAKGGYTF. CDR3 nucleotides: TGTGCCAGCAGCTTAGCGCTGGCCAAAGGCGGCTACACCTTC. Variable domain in full (rest from reference TRBV11-1 and TRBJ1-2): EAEVAQSPRYKITEKSQAVAFWCDPISGHATLYWYRQILGQGPELLVQFQDESVVDDSQLPKDRFSAERLKGVDSTLKIQPAELGDSAMYLCASSLALAKGGYTFGSGTRLTVV.